Following are 10 T cell receptor beta chains from one sample sequenced in a study of lung T cells in sarcoidosis with Löfgren's syndrome. TCRdb used MiXCR to reprocess the reads, holding one entry per CDR3 protein. The sample includes some 20,000 distinct CDR3 sequences, about 20% of them seen just once. Sequencing was carried out using CD4+ T cells from PBMCs. The source of these receptors is a human donor with sarcoidosis (Löfgren's syndrome or another form), or a control subject (not recorded which).

The J gene is TRBJ2-7, the V gene TRBV4-1; tentatively, D is TRBD2 (5 bases). V lost 1 base to trimming and J lost 2 bases, with 9 bases between them. Germline-derived CDR1 and CDR2 are MGHRA and YSYEKL. This CDR3 comprises 14 residues. The CDR3, as DNA: TGCGCCAGCAGCCAAGTAGACGGGACCTACGAGCAGTACTTC. Translation gives CASSQVDGTYEQYF.

A remark on this clonotype: A read error is likely, as this CDR3 ends without the conserved phenylalanine or tryptophan. Because the CDR3's place on the DNA is in doubt, the DNA is left out and the CDR3 is given as listed by TCRdb. The rearrangement joins TRBV3-1 to TRBJ1-3. The CDR3 adds up to 15 amino acids, both ends counted. CDR1 is LGHDT, CDR2 YNNKEL, per germline (reference sequence). CDR3 residues: CASSQAGGAGNTMYS.

This clonotype showed up many times. The chain couples TRBV7-6 to TRBJ2-1, with a weak D call TRBD2 (5 bases). V was pared by 3 bases and J by 1 base, with 19 bases between. The germline V gene has CDR1 SGHVS and CDR2 FNYEAQ. CDR3 length: 18 amino acids. CDR3 sequence reads: CASSFTHPDGVSYNEQFF. The CDR3 DNA reads TGTGCCAGCAGCTTCACCCACCCGGACGGGGTTTCCTACAATGAGCAGTTCTTC.

The sample holds many counts of this clonotype. The chain employs TRBV20-1 and TRBJ2-1, with 7 positions matching TRBD2. Unmatched junction bases numbered 4, after V lost 5 bases and J lost 9 bases. The CDR3 loop spans 11 amino acids. CDR1 and CDR2 (germline): DFQATT, SNEGSKA (reference sequence). The CDR3 protein is CSALAEVEQFF. CDR3 in DNA: TGCAGTGCTCTAGCGGAGGTTGAGCAGTTCTTC.

Comment on this clonotype: This may arise from a read error, as a much more abundant clone is one base away. The CDR3 does not end in the conserved phenylalanine or tryptophan, so this is likely a read error. The chain uses TRBV14 and TRBJ2-3; a weak D match, TRBD2 (6 bases). Germline lookup yields CDR1 SGHDN and CDR2 FVKESK. Deletions cut 5 bases from V and 2 bases from J, with 17 bases between. The CDR3 sequence is 16 residues long. The CDR3 bases are TGTGCCAGCAGCTATCGGGACTCTCTTTACACAGATACGCAGTATGTT. It translates to CASSYRDSLYTDTQYV.

The rearrangement uses TRBV11-3 and TRBJ2-3; 16 bases are a match to TRBD2. Germline CDR1 is SGHNT and CDR2 is YENEEA. The CDR3 sequence is 16 residues long. V lost 5 bases and J lost 10; bases outside the gene matches: 9. This chain's CDR3 is CASSAGTSGRAGAQYF. In DNA, the CDR3 is TGTGCCAGCAGCGCCGGGACTAGCGGGAGGGCAGGTGCGCAGTATTTT.

This clonotype counts as medium-sized. This chain links TRBV6-1 with TRBJ1-5, with TRBD1 as a possible D gene (6 bases). The germline gives CDR1 MNHNS, CDR2 SASEGT. Trimming stripped 0 bases from V and 4 bases from J, with 7 bases between. The CDR3 totals 14 residues. CDR3 in DNA: TGTGCCAGCAGTGAAGCCAGGGGAAATCAGCCCCAGCATTTT. This translates into CASSEARGNQPQHF.

This clonotype was found many times. The rearrangement joins TRBV2 to TRBJ2-1, with D perhaps matching TRBD1 or TRBD2 (5 bases each). Germline loops: CDR1 SNHLY, CDR2 FYNNEI. The CDR3 runs 15 residues. V lost 5 bases and J 8 bases, leaving 19 bases between the germline ends. DNA of the CDR3: TGTGCCAGCAGTTCCCGGGACCCTTTAGTGGATGAGCAGTTCTTC. It is translated as CASSSRDPLVDEQFF. Supplemented by reference TRBV2 and TRBJ2-1, the full variable domain reads EPEVTQTPSHQVTQMGQEVILRCVPISNHLYFYWYRQILGQKVEFLVSFYNNEISEKSEIFDDQFSVERPDGSNFTLKIRSTKLEDSAMYFCASSSRDPLVDEQFFGPGTRLTVL.

Within the sample, this clonotype is medium-sized. V gene TRBV27 combines with J gene TRBJ2-3; 9 nucleotides agree with TRBD2. CDR1 and CDR2 from the germline V gene are MNHEY and SMNVEV (reference sequence). The CDR3 runs 15 residues. After removal of 6 bases from V and 6 bases from J, the junction contained 10 bases not matched to a gene. CDR3 sequence: CASSLGTSSFDTQYF. The CDR3 nucleotides are TGTGCCAGCAGCCTGGGGACTAGCAGTTTTGATACGCAGTATTTT.

The table lists this clonotype with many counts. A much more abundant neighbour one base away suggests this may be a read error. No conserved phenylalanine or tryptophan ends this CDR3, so it is likely a read error. This chain links TRBV6-1 with TRBJ2-7; a weak D match, TRBD1 (6 bases). The CDR3 is made up of 15 amino acids. The germline V gene has CDR1 MNHNS and CDR2 SASEGT. V was clipped by 5 bases and J by 0 bases, with 14 bases between them. The CDR3 spells CASSPHGTSSYEQYL. The CDR3 nucleotides read TGTGCCAGCAGTCCCCATGGGACATCCTCCTACGAGCAGTACCTC.